Many counts were recorded for the clone carrying this TCR beta chain. The sample originates from a study of early T cells in non-severe SARS-CoV-2 infection. As for the study in general: Bulk RNA from unsorted whole blood was sequenced; chains were unpaired.

This CDR3 comprises 14 residues. V gave up 0 bases and J gave up 2 bases; unmatched junction bases: 1. Germline CDR1 DFQATT, CDR2 SNEGSKA (reference sequence). The TCR library protocol was used to attach unique molecular identifiers. These identifiers were attached to individual cDNA molecules. TCRdb reprocessed the 5' RACE reads via MiXCR and lists one record per CDR3 protein. The sample holds tens of thousands of distinct CDR3 sequences, 14% to 15% seen once. The specimen sequenced was whole blood. The sequence was collected from an adult who was a healthcare worker with PCR-confirmed SARS-CoV-2 infection or an uninfected control (not recorded which). This sequence joins TRBV20-1 and TRBJ2-7, with 10 positions matching TRBD2. As DNA, the CDR3 is TGCAGTGCTAGAGATCTAGCGGGGGCCTACGAGCAGTACTTC. Amino acid sequence: CSARDLAGAYEQYF.